The source of this T cell receptor (beta chain) is a study of blood T cell repertoires in COVID-19. Authors' methods: Estimated nucleated cell counts came from reference gene primer amplification. The protocol was immunoSEQ multiplex PCR, while the TCRdb copy is restricted to in-frame clones and leaves out a portion. The D gene and trimming were derived from the DNA, and the V and J assignments and clone size from that table. The sample shows around 200,000 clones, around 88% of them seen only once. Participants had their cohort set by participant-reported clinical history. Germline lookup yields CDR1 GTSNPN and CDR2 SVGIG (reference sequence). The CDR3 contains 19 residues. The ends were cut back, 0 bases at V and 4 bases at J, with 27 bases in the middle.

This receptor was obtained from a man aged 35 to 55 with acute COVID-19. This chain uses TRBV30 with TRBJ1-2, with D perhaps matching TRBD1 (6 bases). The sequencing sample was made of PBMCs or T cells enriched from blood (not recorded which). This CDR3 reads CAWSVEYSLTGPQIYGYTF. CDR3 sequence (DNA): TGTGCCTGGAGTGTAGAGTACTCCCTCACAGGGCCCCAAATCTATGGCTACACCTTC.